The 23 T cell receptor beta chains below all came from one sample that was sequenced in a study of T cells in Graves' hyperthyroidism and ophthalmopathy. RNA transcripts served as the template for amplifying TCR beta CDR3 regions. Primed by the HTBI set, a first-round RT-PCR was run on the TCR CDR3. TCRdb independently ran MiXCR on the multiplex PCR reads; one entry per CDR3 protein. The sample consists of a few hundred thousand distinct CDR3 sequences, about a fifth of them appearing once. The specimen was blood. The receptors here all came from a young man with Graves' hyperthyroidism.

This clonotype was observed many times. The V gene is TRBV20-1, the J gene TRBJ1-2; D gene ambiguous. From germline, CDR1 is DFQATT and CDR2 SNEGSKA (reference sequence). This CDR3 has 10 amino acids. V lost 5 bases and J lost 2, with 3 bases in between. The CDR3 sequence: CSAENYGYTF. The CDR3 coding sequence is TGCAGTGCTGAAAACTATGGCTACACCTTC.

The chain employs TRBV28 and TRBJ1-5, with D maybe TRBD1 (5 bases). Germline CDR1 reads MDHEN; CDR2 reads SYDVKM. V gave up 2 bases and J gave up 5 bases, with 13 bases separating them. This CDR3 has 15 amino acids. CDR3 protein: CASSLRGRGYQPQHF. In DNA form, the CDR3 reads TGTGCCAGCAGTTTAAGGGGCAGAGGGTATCAGCCCCAGCATTTT.

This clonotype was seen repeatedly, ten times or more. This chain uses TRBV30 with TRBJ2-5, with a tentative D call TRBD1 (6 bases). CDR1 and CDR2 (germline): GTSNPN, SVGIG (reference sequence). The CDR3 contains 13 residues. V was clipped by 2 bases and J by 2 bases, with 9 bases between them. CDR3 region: CAWSIRGQETQYF. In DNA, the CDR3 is TGTGCCTGGAGTATAAGGGGGCAAGAGACCCAGTACTTC.

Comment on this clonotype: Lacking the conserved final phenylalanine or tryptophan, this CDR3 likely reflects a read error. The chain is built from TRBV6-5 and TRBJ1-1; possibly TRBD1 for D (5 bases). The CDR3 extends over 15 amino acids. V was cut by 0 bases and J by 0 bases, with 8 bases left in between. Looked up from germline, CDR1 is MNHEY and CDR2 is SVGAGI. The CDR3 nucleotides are TGTGCCAGCAGTTACTCGAGGGGATTGAACACTGAAGCTTTCTCT. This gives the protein CASSYSRGLNTEAFS.

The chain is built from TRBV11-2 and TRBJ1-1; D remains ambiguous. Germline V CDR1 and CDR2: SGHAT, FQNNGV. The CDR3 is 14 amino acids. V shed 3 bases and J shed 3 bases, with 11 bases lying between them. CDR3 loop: CASSFIGRDTEAFF. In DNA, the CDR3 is TGTGCCAGCAGCTTTATTGGGAGGGACACTGAAGCTTTCTTT.

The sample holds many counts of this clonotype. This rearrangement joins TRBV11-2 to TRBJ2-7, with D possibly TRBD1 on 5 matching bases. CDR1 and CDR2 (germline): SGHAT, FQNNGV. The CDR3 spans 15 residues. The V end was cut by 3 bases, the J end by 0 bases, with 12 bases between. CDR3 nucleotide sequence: TGTGCCAGCAGCTTGGCAGGGCAGAGCTCCTACGAGCAGTACTTC. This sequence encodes CASSLAGQSSYEQYF.

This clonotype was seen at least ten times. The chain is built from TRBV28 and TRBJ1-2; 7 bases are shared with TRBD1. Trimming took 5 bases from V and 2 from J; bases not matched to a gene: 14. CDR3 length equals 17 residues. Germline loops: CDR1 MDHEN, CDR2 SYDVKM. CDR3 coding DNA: TGTGCCAGCAGTCTTCGGGGAGCCGGGACAGTCAACTATGGCTACACCTTC. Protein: CASSLRGAGTVNYGYTF.

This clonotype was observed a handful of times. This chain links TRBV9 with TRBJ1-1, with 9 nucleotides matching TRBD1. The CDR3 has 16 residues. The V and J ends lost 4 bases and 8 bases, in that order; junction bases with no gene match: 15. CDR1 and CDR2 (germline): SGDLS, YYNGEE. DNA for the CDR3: TGTGCCAGCAGCTCCGAGGGGGGGAGGGGGACAGGGGAAGCTTTCTTT. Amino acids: CASSSEGGRGTGEAFF. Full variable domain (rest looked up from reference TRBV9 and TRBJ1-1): DSGVTQTPKHLITATGQRVTLRCSPRSGDLSVYWYQQSLDQGLQFLIQYYNGEERAKGNILERFSAQQFPDLHSELNLSSLELGDSALYFCASSSEGGRGTGEAFFGQGTRLTVV.

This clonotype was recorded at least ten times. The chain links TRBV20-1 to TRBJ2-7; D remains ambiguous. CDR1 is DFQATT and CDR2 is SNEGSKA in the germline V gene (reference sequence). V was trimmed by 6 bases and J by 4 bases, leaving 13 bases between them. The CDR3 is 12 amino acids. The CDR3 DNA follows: TGCAGTGCGATCACCCCTATATACGAGCAGTACTTC. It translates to CSAITPIYEQYF.

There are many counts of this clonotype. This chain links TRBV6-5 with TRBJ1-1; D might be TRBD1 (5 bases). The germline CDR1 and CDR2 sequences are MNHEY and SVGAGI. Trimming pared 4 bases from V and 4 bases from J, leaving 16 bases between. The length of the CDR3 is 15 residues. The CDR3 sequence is CASSSPHNGGTEAFF. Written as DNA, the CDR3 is TGTGCCAGCAGTTCGCCCCATAATGGGGGCACTGAAGCTTTCTTT.

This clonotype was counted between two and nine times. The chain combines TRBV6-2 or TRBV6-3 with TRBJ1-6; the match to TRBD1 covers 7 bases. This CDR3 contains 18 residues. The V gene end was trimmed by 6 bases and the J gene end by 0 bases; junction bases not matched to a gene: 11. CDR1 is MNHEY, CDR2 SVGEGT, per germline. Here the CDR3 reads CASRSSGTASSYNSPLHF. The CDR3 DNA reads TGTGCCAGCAGGTCCTCTGGGACAGCGAGCTCCTATAATTCACCCCTCCACTTT.

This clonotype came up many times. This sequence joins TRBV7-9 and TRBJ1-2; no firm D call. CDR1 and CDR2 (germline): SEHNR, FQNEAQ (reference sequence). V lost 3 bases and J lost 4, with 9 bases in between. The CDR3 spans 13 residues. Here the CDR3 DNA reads TGTGCCAGCAGCTTCGAGGGAGGCTATGGCTACACCTTC. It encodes CASSFEGGYGYTF.

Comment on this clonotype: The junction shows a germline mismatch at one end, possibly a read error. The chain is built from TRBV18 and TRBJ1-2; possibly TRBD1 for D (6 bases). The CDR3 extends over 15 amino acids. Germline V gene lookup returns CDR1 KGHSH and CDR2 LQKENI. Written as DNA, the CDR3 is TGTGCCGGCTCACCCATCCAGGACAGCCCGTATGGCTACACCTTC. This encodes CAGSPIQDSPYGYTF.

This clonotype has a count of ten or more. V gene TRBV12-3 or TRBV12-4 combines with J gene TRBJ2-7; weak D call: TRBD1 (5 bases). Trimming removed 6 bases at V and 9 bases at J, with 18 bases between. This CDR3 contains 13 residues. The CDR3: CASRPTFREGQYF. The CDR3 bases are TGTGCCAGCAGGCCTACATTCAGGGAAGGGCAGTACTTC.

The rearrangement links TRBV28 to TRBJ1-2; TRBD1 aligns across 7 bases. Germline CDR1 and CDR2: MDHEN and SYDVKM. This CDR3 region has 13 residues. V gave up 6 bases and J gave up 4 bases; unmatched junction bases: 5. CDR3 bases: TGTGCCAGCAGGCCGGACAGGTCCTATGGCTACACCTTC. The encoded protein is CASRPDRSYGYTF.

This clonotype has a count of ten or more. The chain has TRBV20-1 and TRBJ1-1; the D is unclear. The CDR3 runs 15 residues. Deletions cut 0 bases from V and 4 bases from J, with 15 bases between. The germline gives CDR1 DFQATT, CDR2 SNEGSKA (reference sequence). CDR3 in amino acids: CSAREDGQVGTEAFF. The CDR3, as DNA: TGCAGTGCTAGAGAGGACGGGCAGGTGGGCACTGAAGCTTTCTTT.

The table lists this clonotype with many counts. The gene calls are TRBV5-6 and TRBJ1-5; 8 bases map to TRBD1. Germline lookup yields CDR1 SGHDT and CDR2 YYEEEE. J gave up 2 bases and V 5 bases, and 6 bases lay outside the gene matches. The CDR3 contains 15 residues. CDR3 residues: CASSQTGEGNQPQHF. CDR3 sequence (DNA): TGTGCCAGCAGTCAGACAGGGGAAGGCAATCAGCCCCAGCATTTT. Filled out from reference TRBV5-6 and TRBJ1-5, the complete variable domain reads DAGVTQSPTHLIKTRGQQVTLRCSPKSGHDTVSWYQQALGQGPQFIFQYYEEEERQRGNFPDRFSGHQFPNYSSELNVNALLLGDSALYLCASSQTGEGNQPQHFGDGTRLSIL.

For the CDR3, the DNA is TGTGCCAGCAGCGATCGGGACAGGGCGAACTATGGCTACACCTTC. Translation gives CASSDRDRANYGYTF. This chain connects TRBV9 to TRBJ1-2; 9 bases are a match to TRBD1. The V gene's germline CDR1 is SGDLS and CDR2 YYNGEE. This CDR3 region has 15 residues. Unmatched junction bases numbered 5, after V lost 3 bases and J lost 2 bases.

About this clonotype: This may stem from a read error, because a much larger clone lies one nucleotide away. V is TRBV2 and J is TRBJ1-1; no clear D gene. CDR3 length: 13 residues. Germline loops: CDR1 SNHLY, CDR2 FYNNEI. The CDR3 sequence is CASSEGRSAEACF. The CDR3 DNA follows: TGTGCCAGCAGTGAAGGCCGTAGTGCTGAAGCTTGCTTT.

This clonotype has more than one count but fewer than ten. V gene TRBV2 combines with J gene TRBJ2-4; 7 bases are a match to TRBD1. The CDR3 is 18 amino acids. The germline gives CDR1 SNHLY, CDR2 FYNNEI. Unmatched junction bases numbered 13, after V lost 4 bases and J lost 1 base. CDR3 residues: CASSGAARGGMAKNIQYF. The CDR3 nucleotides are TGTGCCAGCAGTGGCGCGGCGAGAGGGGGCATGGCCAAAAACATTCAGTACTTC.

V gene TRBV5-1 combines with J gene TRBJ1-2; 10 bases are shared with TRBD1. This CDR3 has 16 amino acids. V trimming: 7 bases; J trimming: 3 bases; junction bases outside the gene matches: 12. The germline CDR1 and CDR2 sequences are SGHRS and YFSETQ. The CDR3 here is CASRGMGQGTHYGYTF. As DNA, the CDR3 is TGCGCCAGCCGAGGTATGGGACAGGGGACCCACTATGGCTACACCTTC.

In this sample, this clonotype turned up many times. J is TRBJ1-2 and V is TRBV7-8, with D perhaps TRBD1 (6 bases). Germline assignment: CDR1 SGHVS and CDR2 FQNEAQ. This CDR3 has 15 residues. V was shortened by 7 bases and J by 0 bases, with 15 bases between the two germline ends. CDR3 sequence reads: CASTPTQGSNYGYTF. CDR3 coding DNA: TGTGCCAGCACTCCGACTCAGGGGTCTAACTATGGCTACACCTTC.

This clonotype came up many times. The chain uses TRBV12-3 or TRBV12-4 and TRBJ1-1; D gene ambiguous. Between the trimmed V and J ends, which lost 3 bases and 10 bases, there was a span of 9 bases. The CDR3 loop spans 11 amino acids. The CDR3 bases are TGTGCCAGCAGTTTGGGAGGGATAGCTTTCTTT. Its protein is CASSLGGIAFF.